Listed below are T cell receptor beta chains from one sample, sequenced in a study of blood T cell repertoires in COVID-19. Clones were read by immunoSEQ multiplex PCR, and TCRdb kept only the in-frame ones, dropping some. The sample yields tens of thousands of clones, approximately 88% seen once. Specimen: peripheral blood. The receptors were gathered from a human donor in a cohort sampled during active COVID-19. The CDR3 runs from the conserved cysteine through the conserved F or W. D genes are given only for firm matches. Part of the rows lack a size; the others show once, few, many or a class for expanded clones.

CDR3 DNA	CDR3 protein	clone size	V gene	J gene	D gene
TGTGCCAGCAAACGGACAGGGGCGAACACCGGGGAGCTGTTTTTT	CASKRTGANTGELFF	-	TRBV6-5	TRBJ2-2	TRBD1
TGTGCCAGCAGCTCCGCGGGTAGCGGGAGGGAGACCCAGTACTTC	CASSSAGSGRETQYF	-	TRBV7-2	TRBJ2-5	TRBD2
TGTGCCAGCAGCCCCCGATCGAGCGGGAGGGGCACAGATACGCAGTATTTT	CASSPRSSGRGTDTQYF	few	TRBV9	TRBJ2-3	TRBD2
TGTGCCAGCAGCGTATCCGGGGGAAAAGGAGAGACCCAGTACTTC	CASSVSGGKGETQYF	-	TRBV9	TRBJ2-5	-
TGTGCCACCAGTGGAGGGCGGGAGGGCCGGAATGAGCAGTTCTTC	CATSGGREGRNEQFF	-	TRBV24-1	TRBJ2-1	TRBD2
TGTGCCAGCAGAACTAGCGGGTCCCTCGGGATTTATGGCTACACCTTC	CASRTSGSLGIYGYTF	-	TRBV28	TRBJ1-2	-
TGTGCCACCAGTGTTGTAGGGACTAGCGGGTCGGATGAGCAGTTCTTC	CATSVVGTSGSDEQFF	-	TRBV24-1	TRBJ2-1	TRBD2
TGCGCCAGCAAGGGCACCAGGGGAGAGACCCAGTACTTC	CASKGTRGETQYF	-	TRBV10-1	TRBJ2-5	-
TGTGCCAGCAGTGTTCCGGGACAGGCCACAACTTGGGATAATTCACCCCTCCACTTT	CASSVPGQATTWDNSPLHF	-	TRBV2	TRBJ1-6	TRBD1
TGTGCCAGCAGTTTACGGCTAGCGGGGGGAGAGACCCAGTACTTC	CASSLRLAGGETQYF	-	TRBV27	TRBJ2-5	TRBD2
TGTGCCAGCAGCTTAAACCCAACAGCAAACTCCTACGAGCAGTACTTC	CASSLNPTANSYEQYF	few	TRBV7-6	TRBJ2-7	-
TGTGCCAGCAGCTCCTCCACTAACGCCTACGAGCAGTACTTC	CASSSSTNAYEQYF	once	TRBV11-2	TRBJ2-7	-
TGTGCCAGCAGCTTGGGCTATTGGGCCAACACTGAAGCTTTCTTT	CASSLGYWANTEAFF	-	TRBV5-5	TRBJ1-1	-
TGTGCCAGCACCCGGACAGGGGGTCGGCAGTACTTC	CASTRTGGRQYF	-	TRBV6-5	TRBJ2-7	TRBD1
TGTGCCAGCAGTTACTCGATAGACAGCTCTAACTATGGCTACACCTTC	CASSYSIDSSNYGYTF	-	TRBV6-5	TRBJ1-2	-
TGTGCCAGTAGTGGGACAGGTTTTAATTATCAGCCCCAGCATTTT	CASSGTGFNYQPQHF	-	TRBV19	TRBJ1-5	TRBD1
TGTGCCAGCAGCCGGGGACAGAACACTGAAGCTTTCTTT	CASSRGQNTEAFF	-	TRBV9	TRBJ1-1	-
TGTGCCAGCAGCTTGCCAGGGAACTACGAGCAGTACTTC	CASSLPGNYEQYF	-	TRBV5-4	TRBJ2-7	-
TGTGCCAGCAGTTGGGGGGCTAATGAAAAACTGTTTTTT	CASSWGANEKLFF	-	TRBV28	TRBJ1-4	-
TGTGCCAGCAGACTGGCGGGATCCTCCTACGAGCAGTACTTC	CASRLAGSSYEQYF	-	TRBV6-6	TRBJ2-7	-
TGCGCCAGCAGCCCCACCAGGGACCCGGGGAGGAGCTCCTATAATTCACCCCTCCACTTT	CASSPTRDPGRSSYNSPLHF	once	TRBV4-1	TRBJ1-6	-
TGTGCCAGCACCCCAACACCGGGTGTTAATCAGCCCCAGCATTTT	CASTPTPGVNQPQHF	-	TRBV7-8	TRBJ1-5	-
TGTGCCAGCAGCTTAGGAGACAGGGGGCTTATTTACGAGCAGTACTTC	CASSLGDRGLIYEQYF	once	TRBV7-8	TRBJ2-7	TRBD1
TGTGCCAGCAGCCAAGACTCACTAGCGATCAATGAGCAGTTCTTC	CASSQDSLAINEQFF	-	TRBV4-2	TRBJ2-1	TRBD2
TGTGCCAGCAGCCCACTAGCGGGGAGCTACGAGCAGTACTTC	CASSPLAGSYEQYF	-	TRBV7-3	TRBJ2-7	TRBD2
TGTGCCAGCAGCCCGACTAGCGGGAGATACAATGAGCAGTTCTTC	CASSPTSGRYNEQFF	-	TRBV3-1/TRBV3-2	TRBJ2-1	TRBD2
TGTGCCACCAGTGACATCCGCGAACCCTTGAGCTCTGGAAACACCATATATTTT	CATSDIREPLSSGNTIYF	once	TRBV24-1	TRBJ1-3	-
TGCGCCAGCCGGAGGGGACTAGCCTACAATGAGCAGTTCTTC	CASRRGLAYNEQFF	-	TRBV5-1	TRBJ2-1	TRBD2
TGTGCCAGCAGAGCTGGGACTAGCGGGGGGACCCAGTACTTC	CASRAGTSGGTQYF	once	TRBV2	TRBJ2-5	TRBD2
TGTGCCACCAGTGACTCGACAGATCCCCGGTACAATGAGCAGTTCTTC	CATSDSTDPRYNEQFF	-	TRBV24-1	TRBJ2-1	-
TGTGCCAGCTCACCGGCAGGGTCCGGGGCCAACGTCCTGACTTTC	CASSPAGSGANVLTF	-	TRBV18	TRBJ2-6	-
TGTGCCAGCATTAGGGGGAAAGGGGGCTGGAACACTGAAGCTTTCTTT	CASIRGKGGWNTEAFF	-	TRBV2	TRBJ1-1	TRBD1
TGTGCCAGTAGTATAGATCTAGGGACAGGGGGGCAGACCCAGTACTTC	CASSIDLGTGGQTQYF	-	TRBV19	TRBJ2-5	TRBD1
TGTGCCATCAGTGAACGACAGGGGGCAATGCACACTGAAGCTTTCTTT	CAISERQGAMHTEAFF	-	TRBV10-3	TRBJ1-1	TRBD1
TGTGCCAGCTCAAAAACCGGGACTAGCGGGAGCTACGAGCAGTACTTC	CASSKTGTSGSYEQYF	-	TRBV18	TRBJ2-7	TRBD2
TGTGCCAGCAGCTCCCAAGGGGTAGCGGGAGAGACCCAGTACTTC	CASSSQGVAGETQYF	-	TRBV7-2	TRBJ2-5	TRBD2